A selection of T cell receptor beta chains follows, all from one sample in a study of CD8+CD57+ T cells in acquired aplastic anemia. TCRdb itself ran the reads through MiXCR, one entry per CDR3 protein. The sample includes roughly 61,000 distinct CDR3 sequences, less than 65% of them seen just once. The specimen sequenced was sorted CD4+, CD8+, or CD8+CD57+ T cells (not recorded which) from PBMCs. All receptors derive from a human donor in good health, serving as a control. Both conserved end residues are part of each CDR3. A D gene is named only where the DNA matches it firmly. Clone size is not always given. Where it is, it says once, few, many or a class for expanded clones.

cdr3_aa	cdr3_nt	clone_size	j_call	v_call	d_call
CSVEWSSNQPQHF	TGCAGCGTTGAATGGAGTAGCAATCAGCCCCAGCATTTT	NA	TRBJ1-5	TRBV29-1	NA
CASRTTTSGREEQYF	TGTGCCAGTAGGACAACGACTAGCGGTCGAGAAGAGCAGTACTTC	NA	TRBJ2-7	TRBV19	TRBD2
CASSRDRWGQPQHF	TGTGCCAGTAGTAGGGACAGGTGGGGTCAGCCCCAGCATTTT	NA	TRBJ1-5	TRBV19	TRBD1
CASGYRVQYF	TGTGCCAGCGGGTACCGGGTGCAGTACTTC	many	TRBJ2-7	TRBV28	NA
CASSPLTTGGNNEQFF	TGTGCCAGCAGTCCACTCACGACAGGGGGGAACAATGAGCAGTTCTTC	few	TRBJ2-1	TRBV28	TRBD1
CATSWGYNEKLFF	TGTGCCACCAGCTGGGGGTATAATGAAAAACTGTTTTTT	NA	TRBJ1-4	TRBV15	NA
CASSDGGYGYTF	TGTGCCAGCAGCGATGGGGGGTATGGCTACACCTTC	once	TRBJ1-2	TRBV7-2	NA
CASSRQGRVETQYF	TGTGCCAGCAGTAGACAGGGCAGGGTGGAGACCCAGTACTTC	many	TRBJ2-5	TRBV12-3/TRBV12-4	TRBD1
CASSSRTGTYEQYF	TGTGCCAGCAGCTCCCGGACAGGGACTTACGAGCAGTACTTC	many	TRBJ2-7	TRBV7-9	TRBD1
CASSSGQGPLGEQYF	TGTGCCAGCAGCTCCGGACAGGGGCCGCTGGGTGAGCAGTACTTC	once	TRBJ2-7	TRBV11-3	TRBD1
CASSRVRTGGLSEALF	TGTGCCAGCAGCCGGGTCCGGACAGGGGGCTTGAGTGAAGCTCTCTTT	NA	TRBJ1-1	TRBV11-2	TRBD1
CASGKNNEQFF	TGTGCCAGCGGGAAGAACAATGAGCAGTTCTTC	NA	TRBJ2-1	TRBV7-8	NA
CASSFPSGKQETQYF	TGTGCCAGCAGCTTTCCTAGCGGGAAACAAGAGACCCAGTACTTC	NA	TRBJ2-5	TRBV11-2	TRBD2
CASSRVGGARDTQYF	TGTGCCAGCAGTCGTGTTGGGGGGGCGCGTGATACGCAGTATTTT	once	TRBJ2-3	TRBV7-8	NA
CASGRTGLWEQYF	TGTGCCAGCGGCAGGACAGGGCTGTGGGAGCAGTACTTC	NA	TRBJ2-7	TRBV5-6	TRBD1
CAKESGTGTGTQYF	TGTGCCAAAGAATCCGGGACAGGGACGGGTACGCAGTATTTT	NA	TRBJ2-3	TRBV19	TRBD1
CASSDRQGAVFGTGELFF	TGTGCCAGCAGCGATCGACAGGGGGCTGTGTTCGGCACCGGGGAGCTGTTTTTT	many	TRBJ2-2	TRBV9	TRBD1
CASSQLAGQVDTQYF	TGCGCCAGCAGCCAACTAGCCGGGCAGGTGGATACGCAGTATTTT	NA	TRBJ2-3	TRBV5-1	NA
CASSLAPGLANYEQYF	TGTGCCAGCAGCTTAGCCCCGGGACTAGCGAATTACGAGCAGTACTTC	NA	TRBJ2-7	TRBV7-2	TRBD2
CASSVGPNEQFF	TGTGCCAGCAGTGTAGGCCCGAATGAGCAGTTCTTC	NA	TRBJ2-1	TRBV2	NA
CSARGRSRAGDGYTF	TGCAGTGCTAGAGGTCGAAGCAGGGCCGGGGATGGCTACACCTTC	medium-sized	TRBJ1-2	TRBV20-1	NA
CASSDTTGEYSPLHF	TGTGCCAGCAGTGATACGACAGGGGAATATTCACCCCTCCACTTT	few	TRBJ1-6	TRBV25-1	TRBD1
CASSPTWDILGGYTF	TGTGCCAGCAGCCCGACATGGGATATTCTAGGTGGCTACACCTTC	NA	TRBJ1-2	TRBV25-1	NA
CATCFLPNTEAFF	TGTGCCACCTGTTTTTTACCCAACACTGAAGCTTTCTTT	few	TRBJ1-1	TRBV27	NA